This entry features one TCR beta chain sequence. Its antigen remains unidentified. TCRdb processed the reads anew with MiXCR; each CDR3 protein has one entry. The sample contains around 350,000 distinct CDR3 sequences, 18% of which appear only once. This entry belongs to a study of T cell repertoires in cytomegalovirus infection. Study context: TCR beta signatures that were public indicated CMV infection and matching HLA type. Points from the study as a whole: Ex vivo, HLA-C-restricted CMV-specific TCR beta clonotypes prevailed over the rest of the response.

Germline V gives CDR1 SNHLY, CDR2 FYNNEI. The CDR3 is 13 residues long. Trimming stripped 9 bases from V and 6 bases from J, with 17 bases between. Source material: PBMCs. This sequence was found in a human donor in good health (CMV status not recorded). Some clones in this sample may be carry-over from other donors' samples. V usage is TRBV2 and J usage is TRBJ1-1, with D perhaps matching TRBD1 (6 bases). The CDR3 DNA reads as TGTGCCAGTGGAGGGGGAGGGTTCCCTGAAGCTTTCTTT. It translates to CASGGGGFPEAFF. Using reference TRBV2 and TRBJ1-1 for the parts outside the CDR3, the full variable domain is EPEVTQTPSHQVTQMGQEVILRCVPISNHLYFYWYRQILGQKVEFLVSFYNNEISEKSEIFDDQFSVERPDGSNFTLKIRSTKLEDSAMYFCASGGGGFPEAFFGQGTRLTVV.